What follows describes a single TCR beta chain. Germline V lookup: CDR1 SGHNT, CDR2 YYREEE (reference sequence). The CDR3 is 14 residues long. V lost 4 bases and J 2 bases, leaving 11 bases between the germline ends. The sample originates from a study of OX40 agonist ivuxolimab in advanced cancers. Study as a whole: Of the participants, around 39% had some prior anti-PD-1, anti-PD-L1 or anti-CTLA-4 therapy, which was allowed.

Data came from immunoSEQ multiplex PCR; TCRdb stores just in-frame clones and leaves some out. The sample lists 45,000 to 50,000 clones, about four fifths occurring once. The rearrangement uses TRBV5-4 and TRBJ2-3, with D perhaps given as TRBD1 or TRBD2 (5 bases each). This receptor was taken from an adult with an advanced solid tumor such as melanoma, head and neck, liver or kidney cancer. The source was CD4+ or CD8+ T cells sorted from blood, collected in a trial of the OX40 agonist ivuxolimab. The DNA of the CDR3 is TGTGCCAGCAGCCTGGGGGTTACCACAGATACGCAGTATTTT. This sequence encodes CASSLGVTTDTQYF.